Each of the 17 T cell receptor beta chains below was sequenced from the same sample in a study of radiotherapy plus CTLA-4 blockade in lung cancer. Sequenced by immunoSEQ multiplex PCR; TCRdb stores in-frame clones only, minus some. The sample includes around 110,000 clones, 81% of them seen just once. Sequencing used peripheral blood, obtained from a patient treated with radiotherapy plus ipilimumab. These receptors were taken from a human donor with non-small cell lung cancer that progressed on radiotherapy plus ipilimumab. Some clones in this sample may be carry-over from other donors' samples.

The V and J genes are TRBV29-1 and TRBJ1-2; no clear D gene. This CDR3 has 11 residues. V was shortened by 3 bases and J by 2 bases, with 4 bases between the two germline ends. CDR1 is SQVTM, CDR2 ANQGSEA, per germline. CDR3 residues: CSVDKNYGYTF. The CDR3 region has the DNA TGCAGCGTTGACAAGAACTATGGCTACACCTTC.

CDR3 DNA sequence: TGTGCCAGCAGTTTATCCGTCAGACAGGGATCCTACGAGCAGTACTTC. Translated, it gives CASSLSVRQGSYEQYF. V usage is TRBV27 and J usage is TRBJ2-7, with 7 bases lining up with TRBD1. The CDR3 has 16 amino acids. CDR1 and CDR2 (germline): MNHEY, SMNVEV (reference sequence). V shed 0 bases and J 1 base; nucleotides not matched to a gene: 6.

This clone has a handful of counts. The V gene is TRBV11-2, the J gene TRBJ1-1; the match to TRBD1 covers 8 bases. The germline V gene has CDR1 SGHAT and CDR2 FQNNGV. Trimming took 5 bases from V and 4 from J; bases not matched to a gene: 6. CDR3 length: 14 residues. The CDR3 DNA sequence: TGTGCCAGCAGCCTCAGGGGGCTCGGCACTGAAGCTTTCTTT. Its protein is CASSLRGLGTEAFF.

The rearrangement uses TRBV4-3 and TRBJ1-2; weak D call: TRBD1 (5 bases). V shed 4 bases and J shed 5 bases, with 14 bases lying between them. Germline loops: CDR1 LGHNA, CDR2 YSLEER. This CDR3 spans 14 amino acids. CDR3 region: CASSRSEPGYGYTF. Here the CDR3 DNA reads TGCGCCAGCAGCCGATCGGAACCAGGGTATGGCTACACCTTC.

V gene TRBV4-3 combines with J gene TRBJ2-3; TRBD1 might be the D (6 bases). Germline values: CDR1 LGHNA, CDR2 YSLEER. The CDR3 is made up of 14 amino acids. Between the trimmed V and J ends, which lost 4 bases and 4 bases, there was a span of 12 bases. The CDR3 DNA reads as TGCGCCAGCAGCCTGACAGGTACGCCAGATACGCAGTATTTT. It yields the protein CASSLTGTPDTQYF.

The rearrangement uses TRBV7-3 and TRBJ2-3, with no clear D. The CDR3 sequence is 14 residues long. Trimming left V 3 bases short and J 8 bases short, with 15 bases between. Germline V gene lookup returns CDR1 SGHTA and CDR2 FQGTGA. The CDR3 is CASSFFVSPSTQYF. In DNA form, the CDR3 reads TGTGCCAGCAGCTTTTTTGTCTCTCCTTCTACGCAGTATTTT.

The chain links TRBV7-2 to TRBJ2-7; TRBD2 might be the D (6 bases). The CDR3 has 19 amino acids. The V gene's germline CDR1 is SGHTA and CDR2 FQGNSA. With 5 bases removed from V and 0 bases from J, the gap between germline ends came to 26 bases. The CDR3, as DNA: TGTGCCAGCAGCCGTCTCCCTGTGGGCGGGACTCCTTACTCCTACGAGCAGTACTTC. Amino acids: CASSRLPVGGTPYSYEQYF.

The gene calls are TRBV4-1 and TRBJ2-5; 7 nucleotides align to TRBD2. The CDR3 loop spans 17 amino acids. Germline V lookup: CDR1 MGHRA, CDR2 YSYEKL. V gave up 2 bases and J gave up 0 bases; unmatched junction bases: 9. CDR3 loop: CASSQSGSRGDQETQYF. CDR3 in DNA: TGCGCCAGCAGCCAATCTGGTAGTCGGGGGGACCAAGAGACCCAGTACTTC.

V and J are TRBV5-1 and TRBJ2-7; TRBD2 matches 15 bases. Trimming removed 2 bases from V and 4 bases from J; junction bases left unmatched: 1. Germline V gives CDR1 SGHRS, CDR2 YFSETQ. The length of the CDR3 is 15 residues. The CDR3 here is CASSLGLAGGYEQYF. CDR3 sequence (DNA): TGCGCCAGCAGCTTAGGACTAGCGGGGGGGTACGAGCAGTACTTC.

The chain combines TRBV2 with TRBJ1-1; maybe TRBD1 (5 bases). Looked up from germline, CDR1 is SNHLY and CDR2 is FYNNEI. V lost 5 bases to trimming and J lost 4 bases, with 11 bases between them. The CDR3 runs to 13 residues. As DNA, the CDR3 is TGTGCCAGCAGTTATACAAGGGGCACTGAAGCTTTCTTT. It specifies CASSYTRGTEAFF. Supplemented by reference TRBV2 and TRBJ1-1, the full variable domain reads EPEVTQTPSHQVTQMGQEVILRCVPISNHLYFYWYRQILGQKVEFLVSFYNNEISEKSEIFDDQFSVERPDGSNFTLKIRSTKLEDSAMYFCASSYTRGTEAFFGQGTRLTVV.

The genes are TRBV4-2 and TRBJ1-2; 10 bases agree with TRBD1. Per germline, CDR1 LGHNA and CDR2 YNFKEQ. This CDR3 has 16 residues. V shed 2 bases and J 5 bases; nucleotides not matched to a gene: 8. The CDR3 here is CASSQPGQGTGYGYTF. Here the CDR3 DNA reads TGTGCCAGCAGCCAACCGGGACAGGGGACCGGGTATGGCTACACCTTC.

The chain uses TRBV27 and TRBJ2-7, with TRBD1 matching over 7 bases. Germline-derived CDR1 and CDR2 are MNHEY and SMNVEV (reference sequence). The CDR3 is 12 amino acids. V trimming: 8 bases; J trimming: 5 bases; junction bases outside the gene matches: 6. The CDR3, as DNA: TGTGCCAGCTGGGACAGAGGCGACGAGCAGTACTTC. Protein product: CASWDRGDEQYF.

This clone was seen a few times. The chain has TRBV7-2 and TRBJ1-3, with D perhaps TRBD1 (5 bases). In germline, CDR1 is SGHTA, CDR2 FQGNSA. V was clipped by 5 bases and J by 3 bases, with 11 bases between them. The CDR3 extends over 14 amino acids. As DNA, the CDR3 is TGTGCCAGCAGCCCCCACCAGGGTGGAAACACCATATATTTT. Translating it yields CASSPHQGGNTIYF. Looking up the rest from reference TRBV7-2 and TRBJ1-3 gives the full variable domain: GAGVSQSPSNKVTEKGKDVELRCDPISGHTALYWYRQSLGQGLEFLIYFQGNSAPDKSGLPSDRFSAERTGGSVSTLTIQRTQQEDSAVYLCASSPHQGGNTIYFGEGSWLTVV.

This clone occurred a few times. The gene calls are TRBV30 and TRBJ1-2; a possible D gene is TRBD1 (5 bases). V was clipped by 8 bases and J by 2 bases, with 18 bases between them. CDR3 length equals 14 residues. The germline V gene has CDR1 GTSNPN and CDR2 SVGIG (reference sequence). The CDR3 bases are TGTGCCACCGATGGGGGGACTGAAAACTATGGCTACACCTTC. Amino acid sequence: CATDGGTENYGYTF.

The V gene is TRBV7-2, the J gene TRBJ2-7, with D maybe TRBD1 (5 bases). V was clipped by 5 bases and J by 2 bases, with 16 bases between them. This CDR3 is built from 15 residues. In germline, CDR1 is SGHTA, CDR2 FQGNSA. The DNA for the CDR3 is TGTGCCAGCAGCATGGGCCCTACAGGAGCCTACGAGCAGTACTTC. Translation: CASSMGPTGAYEQYF.

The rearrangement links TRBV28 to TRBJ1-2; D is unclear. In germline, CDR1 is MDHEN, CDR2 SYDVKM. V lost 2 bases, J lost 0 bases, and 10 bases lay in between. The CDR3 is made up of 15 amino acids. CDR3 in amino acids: CASSLRQRANYGYTF. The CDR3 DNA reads TGTGCCAGCAGTTTAAGGCAGAGAGCTAACTATGGCTACACCTTC.

The CDR3 region has the DNA TGTGCCAGCAGCGCCCGGGCGGGCCCCGGGACTGAAGCTTTCTTT. The encoded protein is CASSARAGPGTEAFF. V gene TRBV4-2 combines with J gene TRBJ1-1; D gene uncertain. Looked up from germline, CDR1 is LGHNA and CDR2 is YNFKEQ. The CDR3 spans 15 residues. Trimming stripped 5 bases from V and 5 bases from J, with 18 bases between.